Listed below are T cell receptor beta chains from one sample, sequenced in a study of blood T cell repertoires in COVID-19. Libraries were prepared by immunoSEQ multiplex PCR; TCRdb keeps only in-frame clonotypes and omits some of them. This table holds 200,000 to 250,000 clones, nearly 90% found once. Sequencing was carried out using PBMCs or T cells enriched from blood (not recorded which). Receptors originate from a man aged 25-45 years who had recovered from COVID-19. CDR3s leave out the opening cysteine and the closing phenylalanine or tryptophan. The D gene is left open where the match is weak.

ASRSDRDNQPQH TRBV6-5 TRBD1
ASSFRDQVREQY TRBV11-2 NA
ASSSKQGITLTEAF TRBV7-2 NA
ASSGVRVLTPKNIQY TRBV5-8 NA
ASAWTSGSYNEQF TRBV2 TRBD2
ASSPMGGTGNTIY TRBV5-1 NA
ASRAIRGRAYEQY TRBV2 TRBD1
ASSRGQGAYEQY TRBV25-1 TRBD1
ASSLRRTGYEQY TRBV27 NA
ASTPLGKGGGNQPQH TRBV6-2/TRBV6-3 NA
ASSLPPTGSRPSEQY TRBV6-2/TRBV6-3 NA
ASSNSRRGSEQY TRBV28 NA
ASSYLPGPYEQY TRBV6-4 NA
ASRPSRYYEQY TRBV6-5 NA
AQSDSYQETQY TRBV30 NA
ASSQEGSGGDNEQF TRBV3-1/TRBV3-2 TRBD2
ASSLGGGETQY TRBV6-5 TRBD2
ASSLPRGRGPEQF TRBV11-2 TRBD1
ASSWGHPLF TRBV11-2 NA
ASSPRQNQETQY TRBV18 NA
ASSPQGGVGSPLH TRBV5-1 TRBD1
ASSLGTGAINSYNSPLH TRBV5-4 TRBD1
ASSPTRLSRDSYNEQF TRBV18 TRBD1
ASSEEVFEQY TRBV7-9 NA
ASSPQGSTKNIQY TRBV7-9 NA
ASSLGVSVGQQF TRBV13 NA
ASSFLTLDRVGTEAF TRBV27 TRBD1
ASSLMGLEAF TRBV11-2 NA
ASSSPGQGFYEQY TRBV28 TRBD1
ASSEKGGLNYEQY TRBV6-1 TRBD1
ASSFASGSFLASGELF TRBV19 TRBD2
ASSVTGTEAYEQY TRBV5-8 TRBD1
ASSLAQAGISYEQY TRBV11-2 NA
SVSRQGGTEAF TRBV29-1 TRBD1
ASSPPTGELF TRBV18 NA
ASSLTGQGSNSPLH TRBV7-2 TRBD1
ASSSGTATYGYT TRBV5-4 TRBD1
ASSVRGDSNTGELF TRBV9 NA
ASSTGTGRNQPQH TRBV19 TRBD1
ASSLDPAGDTQY TRBV7-2 NA
ASSLFAGHTGELF TRBV27 NA
ASSYTGDGNQPQH TRBV6-5 NA
ASSFQTADTQY TRBV27 NA
ASSLGGSRNEQY TRBV27 NA
ASSQSHRAGWSPLH TRBV7-6 NA
ASFTGPDRGQAF TRBV19 TRBD1
AWALDRVGGYT TRBV30 TRBD1
ASSAEGSSYNSPLH TRBV9 NA
ASSVLAGVGEQY TRBV9 TRBD2
ASSTPDWVEDTNYGYT TRBV19 NA
ASEREFGYEQY TRBV2 TRBD2
ASSPGQGGETQY TRBV5-1 TRBD1
ASSIPLRRAF TRBV19 NA
ASSESRLVGPNEQF TRBV2 NA
ASSNRDREQPQH TRBV19 TRBD1
ASSKDRIGEQY TRBV11-2 TRBD1
ASSLGQGNSPLH TRBV11-3 TRBD1
ASSSAREQY TRBV6-6 NA